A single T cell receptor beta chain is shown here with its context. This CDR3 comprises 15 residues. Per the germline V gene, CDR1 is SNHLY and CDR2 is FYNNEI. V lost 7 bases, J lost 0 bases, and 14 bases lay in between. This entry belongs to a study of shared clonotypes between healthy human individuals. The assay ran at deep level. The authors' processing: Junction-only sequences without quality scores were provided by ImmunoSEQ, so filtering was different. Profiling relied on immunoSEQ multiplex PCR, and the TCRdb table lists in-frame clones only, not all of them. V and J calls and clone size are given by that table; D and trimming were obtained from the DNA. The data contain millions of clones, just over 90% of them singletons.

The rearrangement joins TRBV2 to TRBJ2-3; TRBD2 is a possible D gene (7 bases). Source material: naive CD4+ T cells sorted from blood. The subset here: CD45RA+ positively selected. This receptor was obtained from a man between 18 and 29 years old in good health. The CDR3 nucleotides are TGTGCCAGCATCGACGGGGGGCGCAGCACAGATACGCAGTATTTT. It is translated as CASIDGGRSTDTQYF.